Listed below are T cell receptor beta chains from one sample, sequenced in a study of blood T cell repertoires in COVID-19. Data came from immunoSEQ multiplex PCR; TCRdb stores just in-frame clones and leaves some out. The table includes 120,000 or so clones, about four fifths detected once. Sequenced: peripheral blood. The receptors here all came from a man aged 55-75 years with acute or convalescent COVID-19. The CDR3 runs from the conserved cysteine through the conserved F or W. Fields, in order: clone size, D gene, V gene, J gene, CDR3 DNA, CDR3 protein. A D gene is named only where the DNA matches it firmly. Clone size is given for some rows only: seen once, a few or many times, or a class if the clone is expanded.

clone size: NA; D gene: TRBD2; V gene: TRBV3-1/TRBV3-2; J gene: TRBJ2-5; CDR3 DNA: TGTGCCAGCAGCCAAGGGACACTAGCGGGCGGCGAGACCCAGTACTTC; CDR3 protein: CASSQGTLAGGETQYF
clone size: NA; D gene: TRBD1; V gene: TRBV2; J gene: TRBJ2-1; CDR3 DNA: TGTGCCAGCAGTCCCGACAGGGCTCGGGATGAGCAGTTCTTC; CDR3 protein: CASSPDRARDEQFF
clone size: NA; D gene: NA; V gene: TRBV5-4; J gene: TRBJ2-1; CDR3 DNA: TGTGCCAGCACTCTGGGAGTGGGGAACGATGAGCAGTTCTTC; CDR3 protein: CASTLGVGNDEQFF
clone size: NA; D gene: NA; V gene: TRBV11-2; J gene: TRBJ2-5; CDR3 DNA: TGTGCCAGCAGCTTAGGGGTCAGGGGACTATGGGGAGAGACCCAGTACTTC; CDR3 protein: CASSLGVRGLWGETQYF
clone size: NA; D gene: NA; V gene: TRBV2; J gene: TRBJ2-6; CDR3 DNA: TGTGCCAGCAGTGATGGCAACTCTGGGGCCAACGTCCTGACTTTC; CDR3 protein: CASSDGNSGANVLTF
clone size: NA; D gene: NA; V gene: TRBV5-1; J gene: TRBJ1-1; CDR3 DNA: TGCGCCAGCAGCTCTCGAGGAGGCACTGAAGCTTTCTTT; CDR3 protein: CASSSRGGTEAFF
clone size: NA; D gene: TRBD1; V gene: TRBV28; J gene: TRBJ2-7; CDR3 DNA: TGTGCCAGCAGTTCTCCGGGACAGGCCTACGAGCAGTACTTC; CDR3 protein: CASSSPGQAYEQYF
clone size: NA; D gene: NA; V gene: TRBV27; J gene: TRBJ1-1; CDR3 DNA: TGTGCCAGCACCCCCGGGGGGTTGGACACTGAAGCTTTCTTT; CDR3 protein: CASTPGGLDTEAFF
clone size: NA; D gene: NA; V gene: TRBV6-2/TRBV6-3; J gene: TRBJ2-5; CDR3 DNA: TGTGCCAGCAGTTACTCGTTCGACGCGCGGGGCGAGACCCAGTACTTC; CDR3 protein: CASSYSFDARGETQYF
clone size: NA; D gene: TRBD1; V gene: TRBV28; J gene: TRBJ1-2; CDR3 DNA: TGTGCCAGCACCAAATCCGGGACAGGGGGCAGCTTGAGTGGCTACACCTTC; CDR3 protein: CASTKSGTGGSLSGYTF
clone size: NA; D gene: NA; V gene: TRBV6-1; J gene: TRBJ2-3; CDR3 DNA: TGTGCCAGCAGTGAAATCGGGGTTCCTACGCAGTATTTT; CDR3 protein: CASSEIGVPTQYF
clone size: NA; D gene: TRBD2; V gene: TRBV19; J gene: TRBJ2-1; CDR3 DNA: TGTGCCAGTAAACGGGAGGGCCGGTATGAGCAGTTCTTC; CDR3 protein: CASKREGRYEQFF
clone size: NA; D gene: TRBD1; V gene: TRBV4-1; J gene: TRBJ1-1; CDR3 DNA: TGCGCCAGCAGCCGATCCGAGACAGGGGTTACTGAAGCTTTCTTT; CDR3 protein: CASSRSETGVTEAFF
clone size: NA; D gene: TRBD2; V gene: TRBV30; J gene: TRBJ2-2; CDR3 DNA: TGTGCCCGCGCAGTACCCCTGGGACTAGCGGGAGGAGACAACACCGGGGAGCTGTTTTTT; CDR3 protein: CARAVPLGLAGGDNTGELFF
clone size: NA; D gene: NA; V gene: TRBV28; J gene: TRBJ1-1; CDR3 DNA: TGTGCCAGCAGCCCCAATCAGGGCCGCTCCACTGAAGCTTTCTTT; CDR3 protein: CASSPNQGRSTEAFF
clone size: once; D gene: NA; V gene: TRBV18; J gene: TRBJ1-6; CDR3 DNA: TGTGCCAGCTCACCCCCTTCTAGATCACCCCTCCACTTT; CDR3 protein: CASSPPSRSPLHF
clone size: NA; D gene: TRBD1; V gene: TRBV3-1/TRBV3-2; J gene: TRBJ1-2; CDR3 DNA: TGTGCCAGCAGCCGAGGGACAGGGGGCAGTAATCGTGGCTACACCTTC; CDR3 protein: CASSRGTGGSNRGYTF
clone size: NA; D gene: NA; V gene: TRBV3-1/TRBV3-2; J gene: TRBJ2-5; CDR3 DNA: TGTGCCAGCAGCCTAGCAGGGAACCAAGAGACCCAGTACTTC; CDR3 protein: CASSLAGNQETQYF
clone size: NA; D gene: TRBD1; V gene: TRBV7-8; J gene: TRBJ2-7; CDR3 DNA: TGTGCCAGCAGCCCGACAGGGGGAATCTACGAGCAGTACTTC; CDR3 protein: CASSPTGGIYEQYF
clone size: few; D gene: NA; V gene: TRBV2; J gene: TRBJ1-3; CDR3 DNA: TGTGCCAGCAGTGCCGGGGTAGTTGGAAACACCATATATTTT; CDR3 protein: CASSAGVVGNTIYF
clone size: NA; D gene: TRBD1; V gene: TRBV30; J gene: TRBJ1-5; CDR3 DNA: TGTGCCTGGAGCCACCGAGACAGGGATTACAATCAGCCCCAGCATTTT; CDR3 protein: CAWSHRDRDYNQPQHF
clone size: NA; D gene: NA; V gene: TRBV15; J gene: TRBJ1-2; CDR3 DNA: TGTGCCACCAGCAGAGATCGATCGTCCCTGGCCTCTTATGGCTACACCTTC; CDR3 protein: CATSRDRSSLASYGYTF
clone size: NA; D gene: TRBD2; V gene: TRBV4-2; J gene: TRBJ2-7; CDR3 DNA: TGTGCCAGCAGCCAAGATCGGCCGGGAGGGGCTAACGAGCAGTACTTC; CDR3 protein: CASSQDRPGGANEQYF
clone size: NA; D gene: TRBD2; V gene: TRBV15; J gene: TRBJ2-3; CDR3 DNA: TGTGCCACCAGCAGAGATCGACTAGCGGGCTCCACAGATACGCAGTATTTT; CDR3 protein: CATSRDRLAGSTDTQYF
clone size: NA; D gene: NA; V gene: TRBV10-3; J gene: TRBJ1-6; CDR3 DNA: TGTGCCATCAGAATACCGGACACGAATGATTCACCCCTCCACTTT; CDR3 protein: CAIRIPDTNDSPLHF
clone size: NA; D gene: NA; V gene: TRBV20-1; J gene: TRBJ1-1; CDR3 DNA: TGCAGTGCTCTCAGGAACACTGAAGCTTTCTTT; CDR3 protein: CSALRNTEAFF
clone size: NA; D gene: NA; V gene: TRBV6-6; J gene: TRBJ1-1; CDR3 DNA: TGTGCCAGCAGCCCGGGGACTTACACTGAAGCTTTCTTT; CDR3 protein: CASSPGTYTEAFF